A selection of T cell receptor beta chains follows, all from one sample in a study of blood T cell repertoires in COVID-19. Clones were sequenced by immunoSEQ multiplex PCR, and TCRdb holds only the in-frame ones, with some missing. The sample has around 140,000 clones, 84% seen once. The specimen was peripheral blood. These receptors were obtained from a human donor in a cohort sampled during active COVID-19. CDR3s include the opening cysteine and the closing phenylalanine or tryptophan. The D gene is left open where the match is weak. Rows give clone size only sometimes, using once, few, many, or a class for an expanded clone.

J: TRBJ2-2; D: TRBD1; V: TRBV3-1/TRBV3-2; size: few; DNA: TGTGCCAGCAGCCAGGGGGACAGGGACACCGGGGAGCTGTTTTTT; CDR3: CASSQGDRDTGELFF
J: TRBJ2-1; D: TRBD2; V: TRBV2; size: NA; DNA: TGTGCCAGCAAGGGGGGCGGGAGGCTTTACAATGAGCAGTTCTTC; CDR3: CASKGGGRLYNEQFF
J: TRBJ1-6; D: NA; V: TRBV5-8; size: NA; DNA: TGTGCCAGCAGCAGAGGGACACCCCTCCACTTT; CDR3: CASSRGTPLHF
J: TRBJ2-1; D: NA; V: TRBV12-5; size: NA; DNA: TGTGCTAGTGGTTTGGGGCGGAGGAGCTCCTACAATGAGCAGTTCTTC; CDR3: CASGLGRRSSYNEQFF
J: TRBJ2-5; D: NA; V: TRBV4-1; size: NA; DNA: TGCGCCAGCAGCCAAAGGGGGGAGACCCAGTACTTC; CDR3: CASSQRGETQYF
J: TRBJ2-3; D: TRBD1; V: TRBV3-1/TRBV3-2; size: once; DNA: TGTGCCAGCAGCCAAGATCTACAGGGGGCAAAGTATTTT; CDR3: CASSQDLQGAKYF
J: TRBJ2-3; D: NA; V: TRBV19; size: NA; DNA: TGTGCCAGTAGTATAGTACATGGCACAGATACGCAGTATTTT; CDR3: CASSIVHGTDTQYF
J: TRBJ2-1; D: TRBD1; V: TRBV12-3/TRBV12-4; size: once; DNA: TGTGCCAGCAACCAGGGGGCTTACAATGAGCAGTTCTTC; CDR3: CASNQGAYNEQFF
J: TRBJ2-1; D: TRBD2; V: TRBV24-1; size: NA; DNA: TGTGCCACCAGTGATTATAGCGGGAGCAGGAATGAGCAGTTCTTC; CDR3: CATSDYSGSRNEQFF
J: TRBJ2-3; D: NA; V: TRBV24-1; size: NA; DNA: TGTGCCACCAGTGATTCGCCGCTGACCACAGATATGCAGTATTTT; CDR3: CATSDSPLTTDMQYF
J: TRBJ1-4; D: NA; V: TRBV30; size: NA; DNA: TGTGCCTTGTCGCCCGGTAGGGGATCTAATGAAAAACTGTTTTTT; CDR3: CALSPGRGSNEKLFF
J: TRBJ2-3; D: NA; V: TRBV3-1/TRBV3-2; size: NA; DNA: TGTGCCAGCAGCCAACTGACAGATACGCAGTATTTT; CDR3: CASSQLTDTQYF
J: TRBJ2-5; D: TRBD2; V: TRBV4-1; size: few; DNA: TGCGCCAGCAGCCGTCCCACTGGCGGGAGGGCGGAGACCCAGTACTTC; CDR3: CASSRPTGGRAETQYF
J: TRBJ2-3; D: NA; V: TRBV6-2/TRBV6-3; size: NA; DNA: TGTGCCAGCAGTTATGATGGCAGGACTAGCACAGATACGCAGTATTTT; CDR3: CASSYDGRTSTDTQYF
J: TRBJ1-2; D: NA; V: TRBV5-6; size: NA; DNA: TGTGCCAGCAGCTTCGTACAGGGAGTCGATGGCTACACCTTC; CDR3: CASSFVQGVDGYTF
J: TRBJ1-1; D: NA; V: TRBV19; size: NA; DNA: TGTGCCAGTAGTTTGGGACAGAACACTGAAGCTTTCTTT; CDR3: CASSLGQNTEAFF